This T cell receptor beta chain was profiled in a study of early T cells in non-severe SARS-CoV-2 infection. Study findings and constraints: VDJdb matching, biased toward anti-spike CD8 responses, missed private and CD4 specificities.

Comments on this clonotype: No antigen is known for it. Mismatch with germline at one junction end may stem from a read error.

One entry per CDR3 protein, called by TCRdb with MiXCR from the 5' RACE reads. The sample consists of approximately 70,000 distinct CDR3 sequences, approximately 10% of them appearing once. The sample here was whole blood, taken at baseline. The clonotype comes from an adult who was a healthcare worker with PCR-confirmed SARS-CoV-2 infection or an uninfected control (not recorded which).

CDR3 coding DNA: TGTGTCAGCTCCTCTCATCGGGGGGATTGGGAGCAGTACTTC. It codes for CVSSSHRGDWEQYF. The V and J genes are TRBV18 and TRBJ2-7; 7 nucleotides align to TRBD2. The CDR3 runs 14 residues. Germline V gene sequence: CDR1 KGHSH, CDR2 LQKENI.